This T cell receptor (beta chain) was sequenced for a study of tumor-infiltrating lymphocytes in oesophageal squamous cell carcinoma. This clonotype was seen repeatedly, ten times or more. TCRdb analysed the PCR reads with MiXCR anew, one entry per CDR3 protein. The sample consists of about 16,000 distinct CDR3 sequences, roughly two fifths of them appearing once. This CDR3 spans 16 amino acids. V lost 6 bases and J 0 bases, leaving 17 bases between the germline ends. Germline CDR1 and CDR2: MGHDK and SYGVNS. The TCR was taken from a male donor with esophageal squamous cell carcinoma. The material sequenced was esophageal tumor tissue. The rearrangement uses TRBV25-1 and TRBJ1-1; a possible D gene is TRBD1 (5 bases). In DNA form, the CDR3 reads TGTGCCAGCAGCGAACCTGGGGCGGGGGTGAACACTGAAGCTTTCTTT. This translates into CASSEPGAGVNTEAFF.